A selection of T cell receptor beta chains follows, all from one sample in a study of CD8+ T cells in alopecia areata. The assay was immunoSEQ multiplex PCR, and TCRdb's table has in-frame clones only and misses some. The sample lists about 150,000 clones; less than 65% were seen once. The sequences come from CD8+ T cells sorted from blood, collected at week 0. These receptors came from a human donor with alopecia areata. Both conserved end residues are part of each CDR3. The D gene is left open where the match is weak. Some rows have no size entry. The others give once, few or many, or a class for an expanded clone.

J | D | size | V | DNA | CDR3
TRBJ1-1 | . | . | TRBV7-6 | TGTGCCAGCAGCCCACAGGGAGTAGCTGAAGCTTTCTTT | CASSPQGVAEAFF
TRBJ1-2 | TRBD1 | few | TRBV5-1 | TGCGCCAGCAGCTTGGTCGGGACAGGGGACGGCTACACCTTC | CASSLVGTGDGYTF
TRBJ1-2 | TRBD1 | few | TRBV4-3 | TGCGCCAGCAGCCAAGATCTGACAGGGGGAGGCTACACCTTC | CASSQDLTGGGYTF
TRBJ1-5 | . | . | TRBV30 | TGTGCCTGGAGTGTCCCCGGGCTCAATCAGCCCCAGCATTTT | CAWSVPGLNQPQHF
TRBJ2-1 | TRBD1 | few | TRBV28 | TGTGCCAGCAGTTTGGTGACAGGGAACAATGAGCAGTTCTTC | CASSLVTGNNEQFF
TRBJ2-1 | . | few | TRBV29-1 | TGCAGCGTGGATGACAATGAGCAGTTCTTC | CSVDDNEQFF
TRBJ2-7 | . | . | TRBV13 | TGTGCCAGCAGCTTAGGCTCGGTCTCCTACGAGCAGTACTTC | CASSLGSVSYEQYF
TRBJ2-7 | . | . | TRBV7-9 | TGTGCCAGCACCACAGGGTACGAGCAGTACTTC | CASTTGYEQYF
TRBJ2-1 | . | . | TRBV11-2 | TGTGCCAGCAGCTTAGTATCGGGGGACGGGAATGAGCAGTTCTTC | CASSLVSGDGNEQFF
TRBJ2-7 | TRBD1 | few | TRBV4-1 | TGCGCCAGCAGCGCCTCTCCGGGACAGGGGGCCTACGAGCAGTACTTC | CASSASPGQGAYEQYF
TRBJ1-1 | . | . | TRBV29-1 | TGCAGCGTTGATCCGGGACACCTGAACACTGAAGCTTTCTTT | CSVDPGHLNTEAFF
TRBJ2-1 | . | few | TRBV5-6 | TGTGCCAGCAGTACATACTGGGGTGAGCAGTTCTTC | CASSTYWGEQFF
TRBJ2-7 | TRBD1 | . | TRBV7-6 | TGTGCCAGCACCTCGGGACAGGGGGCAGACGAGCAGTACTTC | CASTSGQGADEQYF
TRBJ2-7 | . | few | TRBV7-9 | TGTGCCAGCAGCGGATCTACAGGGCGCGAGCAGTACTTC | CASSGSTGREQYF
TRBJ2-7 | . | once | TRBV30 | TGTGCCTGGAGTCTCGGTCTTAACGAGCAGTACTTC | CAWSLGLNEQYF
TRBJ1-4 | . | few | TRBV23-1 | TGCGCCAGCAGCCTAGAGTACAGGGACATGGCAACTAATGAAAAACTGTTTTTT | CASSLEYRDMATNEKLFF
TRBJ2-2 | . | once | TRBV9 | TGTGCCAGCAGCCCGACGGCAGGGCGATACACCGGGGAGCTGTTTTTT | CASSPTAGRYTGELFF
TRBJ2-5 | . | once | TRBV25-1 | TGTGCCAGCAGCTATATTACAGGGGAGGCGGAAGAGACCCAGTACTTC | CASSYITGEAEETQYF
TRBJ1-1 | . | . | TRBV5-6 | TGTGCCAGCAGCTTGGACATCAACACTGAAGCTTTCTTT | CASSLDINTEAFF
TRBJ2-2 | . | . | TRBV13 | TGTGCCAGCAGCTTGCCCAGCCCCACCGGGGAGCTGTTTTTT | CASSLPSPTGELFF
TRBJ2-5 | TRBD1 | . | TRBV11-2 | TGTGCCAGCAGCCTCACACCCGTCAGGGGGTACCAAGAGACCCAGTACTTC | CASSLTPVRGYQETQYF
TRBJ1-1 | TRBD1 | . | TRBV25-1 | TGTGCCAGCAGTGAAGGGACAGGGGGCTCGTACACTGAAGCTTTCTTT | CASSEGTGGSYTEAFF
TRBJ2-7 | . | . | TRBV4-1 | TGCGCCAGCAGCCAGTCAACAGGAACCTACGAGCAGTACTTC | CASSQSTGTYEQYF
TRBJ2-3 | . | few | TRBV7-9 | TGTGCCAGCAGCGCAATATGGGGCCAAACTAGTCCAGATACGCAGTATTTT | CASSAIWGQTSPDTQYF
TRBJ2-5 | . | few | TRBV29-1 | TGCAGCGTTGAAGATAGGGGAGAGACCCAGTACTTC | CSVEDRGETQYF
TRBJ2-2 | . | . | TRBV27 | TGTGCCAGCAGTTTGTCGCCGAACACCGGGGAGCTGTTTTTT | CASSLSPNTGELFF
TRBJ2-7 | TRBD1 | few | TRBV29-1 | TGCAGCGTTGGAGGACAGGGGGTCTACGAGCAGTACTTC | CSVGGQGVYEQYF